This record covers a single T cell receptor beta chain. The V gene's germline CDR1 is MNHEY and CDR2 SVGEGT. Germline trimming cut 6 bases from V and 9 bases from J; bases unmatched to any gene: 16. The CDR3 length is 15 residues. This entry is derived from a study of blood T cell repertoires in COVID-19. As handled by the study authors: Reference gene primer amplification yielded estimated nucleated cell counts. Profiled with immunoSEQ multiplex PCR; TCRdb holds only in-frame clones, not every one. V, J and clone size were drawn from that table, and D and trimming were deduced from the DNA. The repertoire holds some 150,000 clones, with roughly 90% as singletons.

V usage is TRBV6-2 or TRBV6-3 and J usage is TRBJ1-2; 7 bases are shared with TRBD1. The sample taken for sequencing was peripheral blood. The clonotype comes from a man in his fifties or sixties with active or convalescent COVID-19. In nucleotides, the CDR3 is TGTGCCAGCAGCCCCCGGACGGGACAGCTGAAACGCTACACCTTC. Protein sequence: CASSPRTGQLKRYTF.